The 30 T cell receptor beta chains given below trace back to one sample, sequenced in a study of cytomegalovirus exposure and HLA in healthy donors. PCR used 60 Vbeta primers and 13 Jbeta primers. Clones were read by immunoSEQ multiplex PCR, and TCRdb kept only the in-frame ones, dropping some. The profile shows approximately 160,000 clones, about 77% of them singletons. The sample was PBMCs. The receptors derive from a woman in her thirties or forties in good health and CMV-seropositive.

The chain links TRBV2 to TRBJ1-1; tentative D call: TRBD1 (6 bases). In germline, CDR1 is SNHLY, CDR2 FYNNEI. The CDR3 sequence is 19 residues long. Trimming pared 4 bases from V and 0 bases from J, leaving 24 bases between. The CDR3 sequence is CASSGRGGPQGRLNTEAFF. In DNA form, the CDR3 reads TGTGCCAGCAGTGGAAGGGGTGGGCCACAGGGCCGATTGAACACTGAAGCTTTCTTT. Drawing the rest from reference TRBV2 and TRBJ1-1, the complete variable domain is EPEVTQTPSHQVTQMGQEVILRCVPISNHLYFYWYRQILGQKVEFLVSFYNNEISEKSEIFDDQFSVERPDGSNFTLKIRSTKLEDSAMYFCASSGRGGPQGRLNTEAFFGQGTRLTVV.

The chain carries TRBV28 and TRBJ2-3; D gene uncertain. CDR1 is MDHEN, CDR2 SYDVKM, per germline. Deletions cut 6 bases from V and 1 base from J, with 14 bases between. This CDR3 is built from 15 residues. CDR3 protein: CASSQDTLGTDTQYF. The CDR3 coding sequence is TGTGCCAGCAGCCAAGACACCCTCGGCACAGATACGCAGTATTTT.

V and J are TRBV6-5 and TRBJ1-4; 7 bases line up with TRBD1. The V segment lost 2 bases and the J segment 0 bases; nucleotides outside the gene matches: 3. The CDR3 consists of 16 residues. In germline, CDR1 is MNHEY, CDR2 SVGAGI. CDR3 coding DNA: TGTGCCAGCAGTTACACCCAGGGGGCAACTAATGAAAAACTGTTTTTT. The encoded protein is CASSYTQGATNEKLFF.

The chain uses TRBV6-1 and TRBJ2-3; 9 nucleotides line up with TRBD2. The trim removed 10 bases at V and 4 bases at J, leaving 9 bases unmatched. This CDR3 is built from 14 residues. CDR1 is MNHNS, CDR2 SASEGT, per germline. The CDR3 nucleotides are TGTGCCACGAACTCCGGGACTAGCCCAGATACGCAGTATTTT. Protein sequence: CATNSGTSPDTQYF.

DNA for the CDR3: TGTGCCAGCAGTTCGGACATCTCTAACTATGGCTACACCTTC. Protein: CASSSDISNYGYTF. V and J are TRBV27 and TRBJ1-2; perhaps TRBD1 as D (5 bases). The V and J ends lost 4 bases and 0 bases respectively, with 9 bases between them. From germline, CDR1 is MNHEY and CDR2 SMNVEV (reference sequence). This CDR3 contains 14 residues.

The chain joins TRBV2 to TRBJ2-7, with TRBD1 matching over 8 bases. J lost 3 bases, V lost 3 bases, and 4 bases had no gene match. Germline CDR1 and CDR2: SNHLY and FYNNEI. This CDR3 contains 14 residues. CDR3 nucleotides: TGTGCCAGCAGTGACCGGGACAGGTTCTACGAGCAGTACTTC. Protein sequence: CASSDRDRFYEQYF.

CDR3 DNA sequence: TGTGCCAGCAGCTCGACAGGGGATTGGTATGGCTACACCTTC. It is translated as CASSSTGDWYGYTF. V and J are TRBV5-6 and TRBJ1-2, with 8 bases lining up with TRBD1. Germline trimming cut 3 bases from V and 5 bases from J; bases unmatched to any gene: 6. The CDR3 is 14 residues long. CDR1 and CDR2 (germline): SGHDT, YYEEEE.

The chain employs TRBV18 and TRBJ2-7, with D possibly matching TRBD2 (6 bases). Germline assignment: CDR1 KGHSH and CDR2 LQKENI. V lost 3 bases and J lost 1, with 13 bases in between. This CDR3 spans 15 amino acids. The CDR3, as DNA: TGTGCCAGCTCACCGGTACACGGGGGATCCTACGAGCAGTACTTC. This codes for CASSPVHGGSYEQYF.

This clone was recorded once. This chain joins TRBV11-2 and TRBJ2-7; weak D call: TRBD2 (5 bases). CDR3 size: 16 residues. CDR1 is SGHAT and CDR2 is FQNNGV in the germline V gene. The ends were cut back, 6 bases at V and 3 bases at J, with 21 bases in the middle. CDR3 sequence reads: CASSPGGHEGFYEQYF. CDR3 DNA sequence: TGTGCCAGCAGTCCTGGCGGGCATGAAGGGTTCTACGAGCAGTACTTC.

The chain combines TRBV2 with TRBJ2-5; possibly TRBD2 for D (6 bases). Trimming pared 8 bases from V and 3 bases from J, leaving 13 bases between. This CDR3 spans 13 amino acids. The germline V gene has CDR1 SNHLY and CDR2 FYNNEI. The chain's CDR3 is CASVKTGEETQYF. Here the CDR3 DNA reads TGTGCCAGCGTCAAGACGGGGGAAGAGACCCAGTACTTC.

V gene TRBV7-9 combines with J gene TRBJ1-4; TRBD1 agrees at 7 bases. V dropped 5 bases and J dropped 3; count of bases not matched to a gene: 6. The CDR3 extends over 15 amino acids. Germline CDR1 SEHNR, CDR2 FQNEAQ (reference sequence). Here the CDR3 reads CASSVQTGSNEKLFF. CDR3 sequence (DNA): TGTGCCAGCAGCGTACAGACAGGGTCTAATGAAAAACTGTTTTTT.

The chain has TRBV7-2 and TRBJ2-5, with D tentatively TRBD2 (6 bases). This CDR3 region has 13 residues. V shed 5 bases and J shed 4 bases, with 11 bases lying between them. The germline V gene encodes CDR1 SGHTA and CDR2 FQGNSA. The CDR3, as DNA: TGTGCCAGCAGCAGCCGGAGGGGAGAGACCCAGTACTTC. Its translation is CASSSRRGETQYF.

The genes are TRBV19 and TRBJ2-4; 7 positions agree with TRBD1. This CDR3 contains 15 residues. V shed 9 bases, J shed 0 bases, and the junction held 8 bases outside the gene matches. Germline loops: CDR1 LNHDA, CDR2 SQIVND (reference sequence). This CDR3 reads CASKGTALAKNIQYF. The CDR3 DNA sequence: TGTGCCAGCAAGGGGACAGCCCTAGCCAAAAACATTCAGTACTTC.

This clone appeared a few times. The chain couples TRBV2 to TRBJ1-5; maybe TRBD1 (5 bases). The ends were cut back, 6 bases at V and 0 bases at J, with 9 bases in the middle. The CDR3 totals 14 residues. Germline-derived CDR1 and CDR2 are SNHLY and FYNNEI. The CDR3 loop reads CASRRGGSNQPQHF. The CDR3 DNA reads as TGTGCCAGCAGACGGGGGGGTAGCAATCAGCCCCAGCATTTT.

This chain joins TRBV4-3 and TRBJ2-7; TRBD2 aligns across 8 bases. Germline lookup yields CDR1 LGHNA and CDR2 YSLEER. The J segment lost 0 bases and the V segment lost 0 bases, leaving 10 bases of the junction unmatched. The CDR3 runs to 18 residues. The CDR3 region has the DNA TGCGCCAGCAGCCAAGAAGCTAGCGGGTCCACTAACTCCTACGAGCAGTACTTC. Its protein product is CASSQEASGSTNSYEQYF.

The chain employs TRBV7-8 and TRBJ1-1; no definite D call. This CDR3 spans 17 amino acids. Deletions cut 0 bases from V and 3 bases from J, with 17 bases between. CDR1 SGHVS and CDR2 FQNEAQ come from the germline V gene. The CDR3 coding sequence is TGTGCCAGCAGCTTAGCGATTCGGAGGGCAGGATACACTGAAGCTTTCTTT. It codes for CASSLAIRRAGYTEAFF.

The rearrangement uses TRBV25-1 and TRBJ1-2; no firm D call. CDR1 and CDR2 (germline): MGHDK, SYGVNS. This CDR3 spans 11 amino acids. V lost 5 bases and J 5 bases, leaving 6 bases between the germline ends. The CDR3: CASSLEYGYTF. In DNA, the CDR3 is TGTGCCAGCAGTTTAGAGTATGGCTACACCTTC.

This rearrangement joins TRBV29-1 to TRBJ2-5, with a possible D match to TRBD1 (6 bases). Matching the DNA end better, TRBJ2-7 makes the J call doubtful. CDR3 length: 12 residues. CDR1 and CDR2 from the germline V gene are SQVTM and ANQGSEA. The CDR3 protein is CSVGTSAYEQYF. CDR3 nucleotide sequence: TGCAGCGTCGGGACAAGCGCCTACGAGCAGTACTTC.

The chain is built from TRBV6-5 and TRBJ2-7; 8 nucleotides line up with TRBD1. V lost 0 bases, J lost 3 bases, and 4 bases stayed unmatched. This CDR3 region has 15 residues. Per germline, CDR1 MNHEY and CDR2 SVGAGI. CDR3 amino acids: CASSYSPDRGYEQYF. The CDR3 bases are TGTGCCAGCAGTTACTCGCCTGACAGGGGCTACGAGCAGTACTTC.

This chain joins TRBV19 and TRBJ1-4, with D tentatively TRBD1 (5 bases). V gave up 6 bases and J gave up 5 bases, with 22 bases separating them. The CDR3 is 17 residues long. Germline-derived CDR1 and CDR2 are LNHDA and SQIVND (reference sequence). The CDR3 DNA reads TGTGCCAGTAGAGCAGGAGGGGTCGGGGCATCGAATGAAAAACTGTTTTTT. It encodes CASRAGGVGASNEKLFF.

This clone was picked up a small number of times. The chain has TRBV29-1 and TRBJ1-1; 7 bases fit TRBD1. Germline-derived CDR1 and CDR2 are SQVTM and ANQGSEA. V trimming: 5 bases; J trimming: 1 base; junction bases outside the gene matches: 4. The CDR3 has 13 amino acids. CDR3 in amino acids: CSVRQGGNTEAFF. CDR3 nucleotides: TGCAGCGTTCGGCAGGGGGGGAACACTGAAGCTTTCTTT.

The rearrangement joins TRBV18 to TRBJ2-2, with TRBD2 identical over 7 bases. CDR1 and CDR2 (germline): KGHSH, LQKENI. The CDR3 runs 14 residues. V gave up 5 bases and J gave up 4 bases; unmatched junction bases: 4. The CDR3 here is CASSTTSFTGELFF. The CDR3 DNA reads TGTGCCAGCTCAACGACTAGCTTCACCGGGGAGCTGTTTTTT.

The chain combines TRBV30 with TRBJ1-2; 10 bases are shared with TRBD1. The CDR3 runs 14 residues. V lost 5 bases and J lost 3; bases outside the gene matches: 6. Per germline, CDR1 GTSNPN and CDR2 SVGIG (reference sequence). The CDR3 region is CAWVTGGAYYGYTF. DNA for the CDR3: TGTGCCTGGGTGACAGGGGGCGCATACTATGGCTACACCTTC.

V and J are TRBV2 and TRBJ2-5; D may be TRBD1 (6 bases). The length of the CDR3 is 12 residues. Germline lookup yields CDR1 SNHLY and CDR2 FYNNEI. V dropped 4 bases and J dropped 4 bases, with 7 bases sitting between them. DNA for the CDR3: TGTGCCAGCAGTGGGGGGCGAGAGACCCAGTACTTC. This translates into CASSGGRETQYF.

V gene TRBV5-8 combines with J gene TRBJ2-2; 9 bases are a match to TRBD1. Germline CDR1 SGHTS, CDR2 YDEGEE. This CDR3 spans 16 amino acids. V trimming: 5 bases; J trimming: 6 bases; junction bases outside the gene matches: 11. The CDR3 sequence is CASSTTGTGIAGELFF. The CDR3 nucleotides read TGTGCCAGCAGTACTACCGGGACAGGGATTGCCGGGGAGCTGTTTTTT. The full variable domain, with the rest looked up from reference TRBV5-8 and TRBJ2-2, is EAGVTQSPTHLIKTRGQQATLRCSPISGHTSVYWYQQALGLGLQFLLWYDEGEERNRGNFPPRFSGRQFPNYSSELNVNALELEDSALYLCASSTTGTGIAGELFFGEGSRLTVL.

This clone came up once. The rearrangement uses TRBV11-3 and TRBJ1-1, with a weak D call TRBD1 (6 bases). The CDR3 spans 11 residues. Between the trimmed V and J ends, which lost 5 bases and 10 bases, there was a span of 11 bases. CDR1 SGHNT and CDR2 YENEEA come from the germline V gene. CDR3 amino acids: CASSPGQRAFF. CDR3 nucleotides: TGTGCCAGCAGCCCCGGACAGCGAGCTTTCTTT.

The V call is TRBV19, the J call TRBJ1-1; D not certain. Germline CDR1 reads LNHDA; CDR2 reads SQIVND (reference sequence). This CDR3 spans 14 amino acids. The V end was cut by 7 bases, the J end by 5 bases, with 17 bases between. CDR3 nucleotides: TGTGCCAGTACCATGTCGATCGGGTGGACTGAAGCTTTCTTT. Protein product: CASTMSIGWTEAFF.

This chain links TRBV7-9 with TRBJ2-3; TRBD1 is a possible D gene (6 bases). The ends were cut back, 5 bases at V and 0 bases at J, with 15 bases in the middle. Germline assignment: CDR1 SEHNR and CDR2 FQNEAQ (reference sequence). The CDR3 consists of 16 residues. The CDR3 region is CASSETGHSSTDTQYF. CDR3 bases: TGTGCCAGCAGCGAAACAGGGCATTCTAGCACAGATACGCAGTATTTT.

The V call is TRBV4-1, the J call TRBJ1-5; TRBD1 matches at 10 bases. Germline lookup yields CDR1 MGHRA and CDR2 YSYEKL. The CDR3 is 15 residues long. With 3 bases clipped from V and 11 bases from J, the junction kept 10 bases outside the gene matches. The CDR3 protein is CASSQEGQGMASQHF. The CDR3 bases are TGCGCCAGCAGCCAGGAGGGACAGGGGATGGCGTCCCAGCATTTT.

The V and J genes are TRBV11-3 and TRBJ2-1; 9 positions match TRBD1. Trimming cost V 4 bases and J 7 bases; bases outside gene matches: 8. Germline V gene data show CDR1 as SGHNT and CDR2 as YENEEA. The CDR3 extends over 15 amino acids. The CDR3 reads CASSYRDRVGNEQFF. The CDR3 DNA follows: TGTGCCAGCAGCTACAGGGACAGGGTAGGAAATGAGCAGTTCTTC.